The 16 T cell receptor beta chains listed next were all sequenced from one sample in a study of blood T cell repertoires in COVID-19. Produced via immunoSEQ multiplex PCR; TCRdb's table is partial and in-frame only. The sample records hundreds of thousands of clones, 80% to 90% being singletons. The sequenced sample consisted of PBMCs or T cells enriched from blood (not recorded which). The receptors were gathered from a man aged 25 to 45 who had recovered from COVID-19.

The V gene is TRBV6-5, the J gene TRBJ1-1; D is unresolved. This CDR3 is built from 14 residues. Trimming stripped 7 bases from V and 0 bases from J, with 12 bases between. Germline CDR1 and CDR2: MNHEY and SVGAGI. The CDR3 reads CASTANRMNTEAFF. CDR3 nucleotide sequence: TGTGCCAGCACCGCCAACAGAATGAACACTGAAGCTTTCTTT.

The chain uses TRBV21-1 and TRBJ2-5; TRBD1 is the table's D call and was not checked against the DNA. TRBV21-1 is termed a pseudogene. The CDR3 contains 14 residues. The CDR3 protein is CASRRDRRGRTQYF. CDR3 DNA: TGTGCCAGCAGACGGGACAGGCGGGGTAGGACCCAGTACTTC.

This chain uses TRBV5-1 with TRBJ2-7; perhaps TRBD2 as D (7 bases). V gave up 4 bases and J gave up 3 bases, with 20 bases separating them. This CDR3 has 16 residues. Germline-derived CDR1 and CDR2 are SGHRS and YFSETQ. The CDR3 nucleotides read TGCGCCAGCAGCCTGGGCAGGGAGGGGGTCAACTACGAGCAGTACTTC. Translated, it gives CASSLGREGVNYEQYF.

CDR3 amino acids: CSARSPGEQFF. CDR3 bases: TGCAGTGCTAGATCGCCGGGTGAGCAGTTCTTC. The chain combines TRBV20-1 with TRBJ2-1; no reliable D call. Germline V gene data show CDR1 as DFQATT and CDR2 as SNEGSKA (reference sequence). V was cut by 2 bases and J by 9 bases, with 8 bases left in between. CDR3 length equals 11 residues.

This CDR3 reads CASGSDKQYF. CDR3 nucleotide sequence: TGTGCCAGCGGGTCCGACAAGCAGTACTTC. V usage is TRBV27 and J usage is TRBJ2-7; D unclear. V was trimmed by 8 bases and J by 8 bases, leaving 10 bases between them. CDR1 is MNHEY, CDR2 SMNVEV, per germline (reference sequence). This CDR3 spans 10 amino acids.

As for this clone: One end of the junction fails to match germline, which may point to a read error. The gene calls are TRBV24-1 and TRBJ2-3, with a possible D match to TRBD2 (5 bases). The CDR3 contains 15 residues. In germline, CDR1 is KGHDR, CDR2 SFDVKD. The CDR3 protein is CATSARWTSTDTQYF. As DNA, the CDR3 is TGTGCCACTAGTGCAAGATGGACTAGCACAGATACGCAGTATTTT.

The J gene is TRBJ1-1, the V gene TRBV6-5; D is uncertain. Germline values: CDR1 MNHEY, CDR2 SVGAGI. This CDR3 has 12 residues. The ends were cut back, 0 bases at V and 7 bases at J, with 6 bases in the middle. The CDR3 loop reads CASSYSRYEAFF. DNA for the CDR3: TGTGCCAGCAGTTACTCGAGGTATGAAGCTTTCTTT.

This sequence joins TRBV24-1 and TRBJ2-5, with 9 bases lining up with TRBD1. Per germline, CDR1 KGHDR and CDR2 SFDVKD. CDR3 length: 16 amino acids. V shed 3 bases and J 7 bases; nucleotides not matched to a gene: 11. The CDR3 sequence: CATSDGGTGRRGTQYF. In DNA, the CDR3 is TGTGCCACCAGTGATGGCGGGACAGGGCGTCGTGGGACCCAGTACTTC.

The chain recombines TRBV27 with TRBJ1-1; D gene uncertain. There are 12 residues in the CDR3. The ends were cut back, 5 bases at V and 4 bases at J, with 8 bases in the middle. The germline V gene has CDR1 MNHEY and CDR2 SMNVEV (reference sequence). CDR3 coding DNA: TGTGCCAGCAGTGAACGGGGCACTGAAGCTTTCTTT. Translating gives CASSERGTEAFF.

The V call is TRBV6-5, the J call TRBJ1-2; TRBD1 agrees at 7 bases. The ends lost 7 bases at V and 7 bases at J; junction bases unmatched: 9. There are 13 residues in the CDR3. The germline CDR1 and CDR2 sequences are MNHEY and SVGAGI. CDR3 protein: CASNRQGIPGYTF. CDR3 bases: TGTGCCAGCAATAGACAGGGAATCCCTGGCTACACCTTC.

The chain employs TRBV10-3 and TRBJ1-1; weak D call: TRBD1 (6 bases). Germline assignment: CDR1 ENHRY and CDR2 SYGVKD. The CDR3 extends over 13 amino acids. The V gene lost 4 bases and the J gene lost 4 bases, with 10 bases spanning the gap. The CDR3 sequence: CAISGGQGTEAFF. The CDR3 DNA sequence: TGTGCCATCAGTGGGGGGCAGGGCACTGAAGCTTTCTTT.

The chain joins TRBV9 to TRBJ2-1; TRBD2 agrees at 7 bases. V lost 7 bases to trimming and J lost 4 bases; unmatched junction nucleotides: 8. This CDR3 contains 14 residues. Germline CDR1 and CDR2: SGDLS and YYNGEE. CDR3 nucleotide sequence: TGTGCCAGCGGAACGGGGGGACTATACAATGAGCAGTTCTTC. Translated, it gives CASGTGGLYNEQFF.

The chain links TRBV18 to TRBJ2-1; TRBD2 matches 7 bases. The CDR3 contains 15 residues. Germline loops: CDR1 KGHSH, CDR2 LQKENI. The V and J ends lost 6 bases and 7 bases, in that order; junction bases with no gene match: 12. Here the CDR3 reads CASSEGTTRVNEQFF. As DNA, the CDR3 is TGTGCCAGCTCGGAAGGGACTACCCGGGTGAATGAGCAGTTCTTC.

V and J are TRBV6-2 or TRBV6-3 and TRBJ2-7, with D possibly being TRBD2 (5 bases). Per germline, CDR1 MNHEY and CDR2 SVGEGT. With 5 bases removed from V and 3 bases from J, the gap between germline ends came to 14 bases. This CDR3 contains 14 residues. CDR3 in DNA: TGTGCCAGCAGTCCCCGCGAGGGCCACTACGAGCAGTACTTC. Amino acids: CASSPREGHYEQYF.

V and J are TRBV19 and TRBJ1-1; D might be TRBD1 (5 bases). Germline CDR1 is LNHDA and CDR2 is SQIVND (reference sequence). Trimming pared 9 bases from V and 0 bases from J, leaving 20 bases between. CDR3 size: 16 residues. CDR3 DNA sequence: TGTGCCAGCACCAGGAATTTAGGGGTTCTGAACACTGAAGCTTTCTTT. This gives the protein CASTRNLGVLNTEAFF.

This rearrangement joins TRBV30 to TRBJ2-5, with D maybe TRBD2 (6 bases). The CDR3 totals 12 residues. Germline V CDR1 and CDR2: GTSNPN, SVGIG (reference sequence). V was pared by 0 bases and J by 7 bases, with 9 bases between. The CDR3 protein is CAWSVEGLTQYF. CDR3 coding DNA: TGTGCCTGGAGTGTGGAGGGATTGACCCAGTACTTC.